A selection of T cell receptor beta chains follows, all from one sample in a study of early T cells in non-severe SARS-CoV-2 infection. TCRdb used MiXCR to reprocess the 5' RACE reads, holding one entry per CDR3 protein. In the table there are 45,000 to 50,000 distinct CDR3 sequences, roughly 6.2% of which are singletons. Sequences were derived from whole blood, sampled at baseline. These receptor sequences come from an adult who was a healthcare worker with PCR-confirmed SARS-CoV-2 infection or an uninfected control (not recorded which). Both conserved end residues are part of each CDR3. The D gene is left open where the match is weak. A clone size is listed for some rows: how often the clone was seen (once, few, many), or a class if it is expanded.

clone_size j_call v_call d_call cdr3_nt cdr3_aa
many TRBJ2-1 TRBV3-1 - TGTGCCAGCAGCCTTTTAGCGGAGAGCTCCTACAATGAGCAGTTCTTC CASSLLAESSYNEQFF
many TRBJ1-1 TRBV12-3/TRBV12-4 TRBD1 TGTGCCAGCAGTCCTCCGGGACAGGGGGCTTGGAAGAGAGCTTTCTTT CASSPPGQGAWKRAFF
few TRBJ2-1 TRBV19 - TGTGCCAGTAGTATAGGTACGAATGAGCAGTTCTTC CASSIGTNEQFF
- TRBJ1-5 TRBV6-2/TRBV6-3 - TGTGCCAGCAGTCCGACCGTGGGGGCTGGCAATCAGCCCCAGCATTTT CASSPTVGAGNQPQHF
- TRBJ2-2 TRBV5-4 - TGTGCCAGCAGCTCAGGACAGACGAACACCGGGGAGCTGTTTTTT CASSSGQTNTGELFF
many TRBJ1-5 TRBV28 TRBD1 TGTGCCAGCAGTCTCGGGACAGGGGATCAGCCCCAGCATTTT CASSLGTGDQPQHF
- TRBJ2-1 TRBV20-1 - TGCAGTGCTAGAGATCCGGTGCGACCTTACAATGAGCAGTTCTTC CSARDPVRPYNEQFF
few TRBJ2-2 TRBV12-3/TRBV12-4 - TGTGCCAGCAGGCTCGTTGAGGCCGGGGAGCTGTTTTTT CASRLVEAGELFF
few TRBJ2-3 TRBV6-2/TRBV6-3 TRBD1 TGTGCCAGCAGTCATCAGACAGGGAAAGGCCCAGATACGCAGTATTTT CASSHQTGKGPDTQYF
- TRBJ2-7 TRBV6-2/TRBV6-3 - TGTGCCAGCAGTTACGGCCACGAGCAGTACTTC CASSYGHEQYF
many TRBJ2-7 TRBV7-2 - TGTGCCAGCAGCTTAGGGCAGGTAGACGAGCAGTACTTC CASSLGQVDEQYF
few TRBJ2-1 TRBV9 TRBD2 TGTGCCAGCAGCGACACCATAGCGGGAGAAGGGTCCTACAATGAGCAGTTCTTC CASSDTIAGEGSYNEQFF
- TRBJ2-7 TRBV20-1 TRBD2 TGCAGTGCTAGAGATCCCCTAGCGGGAGGGCCTTCCGAGCAGTACTTC CSARDPLAGGPSEQYF
few TRBJ2-5 TRBV27 TRBD1 TGTGCCAGCAGTACCCGACAGGGGAGGCAGACCCAGTACTTC CASSTRQGRQTQYF
many TRBJ2-5 TRBV20-1 TRBD2 TGCAGTGCCGATCCATCCACCAGCGGGAGGATGGAGACCCAGTACTTC CSADPSTSGRMETQYF
few TRBJ1-4 TRBV7-9 - TGTGCCAGCAGGGAGATGGTGTATGGCGAAAAACTGTTTTTT CASREMVYGEKLFF
many TRBJ2-7 TRBV28 TRBD1 TGTGCCAGCAGAGAGACTCGACAGGGAAGGTGGGAGCAGTACTTC CASRETRQGRWEQYF
many TRBJ2-3 TRBV10-3 - TGTGCCATCAGTGAGTCAGGTGTTCAGGGTACGCAGTATTTT CAISESGVQGTQYF
many TRBJ2-5 TRBV28 - TGTGCCAGCAGCCGTTTCCCGCGAGAGGAGACCCAGTACTTC CASSRFPREETQYF
few TRBJ1-4 TRBV9 - TGTGCCAGCACCCGTTTGGGGGGGACTAATGAAAAACTGTTTTTT CASTRLGGTNEKLFF
many TRBJ1-2 TRBV7-9 - TGTGCCAGCAGCTTATCCGGGGCAACTAACTATGGCTACACCTTC CASSLSGATNYGYTF
- TRBJ2-1 TRBV9 TRBD2 TGTGCCAGCAGCGTAGCTACGGGACTAGCGGTCAATGAGCAGTTCTTC CASSVATGLAVNEQFF
many TRBJ2-7 TRBV7-9 TRBD1 TGTGCCAGCAGCTTAGGTTCGGACAGGGACCTTTACGAGCAGTACTTC CASSLGSDRDLYEQYF
- TRBJ2-1 TRBV29-1 TRBD2 TGCAGCTCGACTAGCGGGAGAAAGAATGAGCAGTTCTTC CSSTSGRKNEQFF
once TRBJ2-1 TRBV13 TRBD2 TGTGCCAGCAGTTACGGACTAGCGGGAGTCAATGAGCAGTTCTTC CASSYGLAGVNEQFF
many TRBJ2-1 TRBV7-9 TRBD2 TGTGCCAGCAGCTTGACTAGCGCAAATGAGCAGTTCTTC CASSLTSANEQFF
- TRBJ2-3 TRBV7-9 TRBD2 TGTGCCAGCAGCCCCGGGACTAGCGGGAGGACAGATACGCAGTATTTT CASSPGTSGRTDTQYF
few TRBJ2-1 TRBV29-1 TRBD1 TGCAGCGGGACAGGGGGCGATCCCTCCTACAATGAGCAGTTCTTC CSGTGGDPSYNEQFF
few TRBJ2-3 TRBV29-1 TRBD2 TGCAGCGTGGGACTAGCGCGGTCCAGGACAGATACGCAGTATTTT CSVGLARSRTDTQYF
- TRBJ2-1 TRBV6-6 TRBD1 TGTGCCAGCAGGCCCGAGGGGGCGAACAATGAGCAGTTCTTC CASRPEGANNEQFF
- TRBJ1-6 TRBV11-2 - TGTGCCAGCAGCTTAGACCGGGGACACTATAATTCACCCCTCCACTTT CASSLDRGHYNSPLHF
few TRBJ2-3 TRBV6-2/TRBV6-3 - TGTGCCAGCAGTTACTCGGGAGGCGATACGCAGTATTTT CASSYSGGDTQYF
- TRBJ2-3 TRBV2 - TGTGCCAGCAGAGGGGACCCCGGGTCAGTTACGCAGTATTTT CASRGDPGSVTQYF
many TRBJ1-5 TRBV29-1 - TGCAGCGCGGGGGTATCGAATCAGCCCCAGCATTTT CSAGVSNQPQHF
- TRBJ2-7 TRBV6-2/TRBV6-3 - TGTGCCAGCAGGGAGTCCCAGCGATACGAGCAGTACTTC CASRESQRYEQYF
few TRBJ2-2 TRBV13 - TGTGCCAGCAGCTTTTCCATAGACAGGATACTAACGGGGGAGCTGTTTTTT CASSFSIDRILTGELFF
few TRBJ2-2 TRBV7-6 - TGTGCCAGCAGCTTAGGGGGGACACGGATCACCGGGGAGCTGTTTTTT CASSLGGTRITGELFF
- TRBJ1-5 TRBV7-2 - TGTGCCAGCAGTCTCCAAAGCAATCAGCCCCAGCATTTT CASSLQSNQPQHF
few TRBJ2-1 TRBV20-1 TRBD2 TGCAGTGCTAGTCCTCTAGCGGGGAAGAATGAGCAGTTCTTC CSASPLAGKNEQFF
- TRBJ2-2 TRBV4-2 - TGTGCCAGCAGCCAAACCCTGGGTCAGGGGTCGAACACCGGGGAGCTGTTTTTT CASSQTLGQGSNTGELFF
many TRBJ2-3 TRBV7-3 TRBD2 TGTGCCAGCAGCTATCCGGGACTAGCGGGAGGAGATACGCAGTATTTT CASSYPGLAGGDTQYF
many TRBJ1-5 TRBV2 TRBD1 TGTGCCAGCAGCAGGGGGGTTGGGGCGCAGCCCCAGCATTTT CASSRGVGAQPQHF
many TRBJ2-7 TRBV2 - TGTGCCAGCACCCGGACAGTTACCTACGAGCAGTACTTC CASTRTVTYEQYF
many TRBJ2-7 TRBV28 - TGTGCCAGCAGCCAGGGCGCCTACGAGCAGTACTTC CASSQGAYEQYF